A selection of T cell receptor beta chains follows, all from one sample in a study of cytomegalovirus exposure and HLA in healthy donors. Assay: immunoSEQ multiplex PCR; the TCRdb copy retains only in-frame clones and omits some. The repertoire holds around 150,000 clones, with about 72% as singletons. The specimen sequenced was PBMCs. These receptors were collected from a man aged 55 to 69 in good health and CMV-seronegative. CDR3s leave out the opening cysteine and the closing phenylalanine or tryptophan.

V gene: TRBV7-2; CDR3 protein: ASSSQNRAIETQY
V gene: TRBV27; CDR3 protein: ASSFSRPTDTQY
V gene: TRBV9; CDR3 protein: ASSVGRNTEAF
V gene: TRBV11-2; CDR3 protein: ASSLPHGSGRASNIQY
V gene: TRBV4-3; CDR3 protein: ASSQDLSPPGTSSYEQY
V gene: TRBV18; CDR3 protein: ASSTLGQGRPYEQY
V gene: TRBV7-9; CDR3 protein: ASSSLRPLANEQF
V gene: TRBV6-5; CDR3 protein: ASSSRGTDYGYT
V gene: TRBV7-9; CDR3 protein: ASSLGLAGFSEKQY
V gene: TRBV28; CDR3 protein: ASMAGTGSYEQY
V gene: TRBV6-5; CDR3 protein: ASSYSNRGTTGELF
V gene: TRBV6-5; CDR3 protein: ASSWGTGGEQY
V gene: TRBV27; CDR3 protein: ARGHNETQY
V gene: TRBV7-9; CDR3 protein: SSSSPPRELF
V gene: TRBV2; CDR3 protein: ASSVRDRQFYEQY
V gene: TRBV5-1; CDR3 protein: ASSPGQGPYQETQY
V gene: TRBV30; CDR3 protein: AWTLITSGFDNEQF
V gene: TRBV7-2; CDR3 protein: ASSPGQGFYEQY
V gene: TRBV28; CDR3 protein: ASSLGDLNTEAF
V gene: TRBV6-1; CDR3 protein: ASSLADGKAF
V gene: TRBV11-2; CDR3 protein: ASSLRLQGYNEQF
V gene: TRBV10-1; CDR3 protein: ASSGGRGEQF
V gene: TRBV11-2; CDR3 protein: ASSPLSGLAGGEQF
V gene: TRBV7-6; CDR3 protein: ASRLAGANTGELF
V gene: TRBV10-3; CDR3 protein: AIRVTGEETQY
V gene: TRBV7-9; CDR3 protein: ASSPPGGRVS
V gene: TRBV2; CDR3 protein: ASSDRGVGLQETQY
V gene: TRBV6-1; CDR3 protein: ASILGPGELF
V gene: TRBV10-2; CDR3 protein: ASSTSGGPNEQF
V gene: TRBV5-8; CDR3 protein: ASSLYRGVGGNQPQH
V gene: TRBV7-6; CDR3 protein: ASSLVEGITDTQY
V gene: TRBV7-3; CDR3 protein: ASSSTSGETDTQY
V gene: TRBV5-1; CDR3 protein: SSSWTGCSNTEAF
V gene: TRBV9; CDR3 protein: ASSDAPGGTSGREETQY
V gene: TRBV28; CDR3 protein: ASSDPLASDADTQY
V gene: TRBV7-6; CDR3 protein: ASSLVAGGGNYNEQF
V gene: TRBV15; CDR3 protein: ATSRDQGQGEKLF
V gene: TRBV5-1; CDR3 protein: ASSGGTGGYQETQY
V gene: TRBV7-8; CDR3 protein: ASSRGGGVGQPQH
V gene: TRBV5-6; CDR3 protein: ASSLRGAQETQY
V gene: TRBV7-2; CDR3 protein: ASSLALGGGVGEQY
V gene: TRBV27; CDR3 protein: ASSLRGFGETQY
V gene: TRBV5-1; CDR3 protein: ASSLDASGGGEQY
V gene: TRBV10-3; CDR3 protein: AISEWGGGTEAF
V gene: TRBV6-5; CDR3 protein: ASSSPTSGGMETQY
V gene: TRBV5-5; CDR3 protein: ASSLGITVNQPQH